Below are 19 T cell receptor beta chains sequenced from a single sample in a study of blood T cell repertoires in COVID-19. Libraries were prepared by immunoSEQ multiplex PCR; TCRdb keeps only in-frame clonotypes and omits some of them. The data contain hundreds of thousands of clones, around 85% of them singletons. Material for sequencing was peripheral blood. These TCRs come from a man at least 80 years old with acute or convalescent COVID-19.

CDR3 protein: CASSLVQIYGYTF. The CDR3 bases are TGTGCCAGCAGTTTAGTACAGATTTATGGCTACACCTTC. This chain connects TRBV12-3 or TRBV12-4 to TRBJ1-2; D call uncertain. The V and J ends lost 1 base and 5 bases respectively, with 8 bases between them. The length of the CDR3 is 13 residues.

With regard to this clone: The sample holds other DNA sequences that translate to the same CDR3. J is TRBJ1-1 and V is TRBV28, with 8 bases identical to TRBD1. Trimming at V came to 7 bases and at J to 0 bases, leaving 10 bases not matched to a gene. The CDR3 runs to 16 residues. Germline-derived CDR1 and CDR2 are MDHEN and SYDVKM. CDR3 region: CASNPGTGHMNTEAFF. Written as DNA, the CDR3 is TGTGCCAGCAACCCCGGGACAGGTCACATGAACACTGAAGCTTTCTTT.

The chain employs TRBV6-5 and TRBJ2-7; 8 bases align to TRBD1. The CDR3 runs to 15 residues. With V trimmed by 6 bases and J by 4 bases, 11 bases remained unmatched. CDR1 and CDR2 (germline): MNHEY, SVGAGI. Here the CDR3 DNA reads TGTGCCAGCAGCCGCCCGGGACAGGTAAAGTACGAGCAGTACTTC. Amino acid sequence: CASSRPGQVKYEQYF.

The V and J genes are TRBV7-3 and TRBJ2-6, with D possibly matching TRBD2 (6 bases). Looked up from germline, CDR1 is SGHTA and CDR2 is FQGTGA. The CDR3 contains 22 residues. The V gene lost 1 base and the J gene lost 0 bases, with 25 bases spanning the gap. Written as DNA, the CDR3 is TGTGCCAGCAGCTTAAGTCGGAGGGGACTTACCCTACCGTACTCTGGGGCCAACGTCCTGACTTTC. It codes for CASSLSRRGLTLPYSGANVLTF.

This chain joins TRBV13 and TRBJ1-6, with a tentative D call TRBD1 (6 bases). This CDR3 is built from 12 residues. Germline CDR1 PRHDT, CDR2 FYEKMQ (reference sequence). Trimming cost V 5 bases and J 10 bases, with 9 bases left between them. The chain's CDR3 is CASSLTGSPLHF. The CDR3 nucleotides read TGTGCCAGCAGCCTTACAGGGTCACCCCTCCACTTT. Based on the CDR3 plus reference TRBV13 and TRBJ1-6, the full variable domain is AAGVIQSPRHLIKEKRETATLKCYPIPRHDTVYWYQQGPGQDPQFLISFYEKMQSDKGSIPDRFSAQQFSDYHSELNMSSLELGDSALYFCASSLTGSPLHFGNGTRLTVT.

This clone occurred once. V usage is TRBV6-1 and J usage is TRBJ2-4; 10 bases match TRBD1. V trimming: 2 bases; J trimming: 3 bases; junction bases outside the gene matches: 13. Germline assignment: CDR1 MNHNS and CDR2 SASEGT. The CDR3 consists of 19 residues. CDR3 DNA: TGTGCCAGCAGTGAAATTAGGACAGGGGGAGGTCTTGGCAAAAACATTCAGTACTTC. Its translation: CASSEIRTGGGLGKNIQYF.

The chain uses TRBV7-2 and TRBJ2-5; 12 positions match TRBD2. Germline CDR1 reads SGHTA; CDR2 reads FQGNSA. The trim removed 5 bases at V and 6 bases at J, leaving 10 bases unmatched. CDR3 length: 16 amino acids. The CDR3 sequence is CASSPRLTSGRQTQYF. In DNA, the CDR3 is TGTGCCAGCAGCCCTCGTCTGACTAGCGGGAGACAGACCCAGTACTTC.

The chain combines TRBV24-1 with TRBJ1-5; D possibly corresponds to TRBD1 (6 bases). In germline, CDR1 is KGHDR, CDR2 SFDVKD. Trimming removed 5 bases at V and 6 bases at J, with 13 bases between. The CDR3 covers 14 residues. The CDR3 DNA reads TGTGCCACCAGTGCCTCCACAGGGATTCAGCCCCAGCATTTT. It translates to CATSASTGIQPQHF.

The genes are TRBV25-1 and TRBJ2-7, with TRBD1 identical over 8 bases. V was clipped by 9 bases and J by 2 bases; unmatched bases: 3. CDR3 size: 12 residues. CDR1 is MGHDK, CDR2 SYGVNS, per germline. This CDR3 reads CASSTGAYEQYF. The CDR3 coding sequence is TGTGCCAGTTCGACAGGGGCCTACGAGCAGTACTTC.

The chain links TRBV27 to TRBJ2-5; possibly TRBD2 for D (6 bases). Trimming stripped 7 bases from V and 5 bases from J, with 23 bases between. The CDR3 runs to 16 residues. Germline V gene data show CDR1 as MNHEY and CDR2 as SMNVEV (reference sequence). The CDR3 nucleotides read TGTGCCAGCACCTTTAGGTGGCTAGCGTTTGGCGAGACCCAGTACTTC. It encodes CASTFRWLAFGETQYF.

The CDR3 region has the DNA TGTGCCAGCAGCTTAGACAGGGTGAGGTACGAGCAGTACTTC. It specifies CASSLDRVRYEQYF. The chain has TRBV7-9 and TRBJ2-7, with D tentatively TRBD1 (6 bases). The length of the CDR3 is 14 residues. The V and J ends lost 1 base and 4 bases respectively, with 11 bases between them. Germline values: CDR1 SEHNR, CDR2 FQNEAQ (reference sequence).

This clone came up a few times. The chain links TRBV11-2 to TRBJ1-1, with D unclear. V was cut by 0 bases and J by 5 bases, with 13 bases left in between. The CDR3 has 15 amino acids. From germline, CDR1 is SGHAT and CDR2 FQNNGV. The CDR3 region is CASSLESSAGTEAFF. The CDR3 nucleotides are TGTGCCAGCAGCTTAGAGTCTTCAGCGGGAACTGAAGCTTTCTTT.

The chain couples TRBV9 to TRBJ2-7, with TRBD2 matching 8 bases. The junction had 0 bases not matched to a gene; V was cut back by 1 base and J by 0 bases. This CDR3 has 14 residues. Looked up from germline, CDR1 is SGDLS and CDR2 is YYNGEE. CDR3 sequence (DNA): TGTGCCAGCAGCGTACTAGCGGGCTCCTACGAGCAGTACTTC. This gives the protein CASSVLAGSYEQYF.

This chain connects TRBV2 to TRBJ2-3; D is possibly TRBD2 (6 bases). In germline, CDR1 is SNHLY, CDR2 FYNNEI. V lost 8 bases, J lost 5 bases, and 8 bases lay in between. CDR3 size: 11 residues. In nucleotides, the CDR3 is TGTGCCAGCCGGGGAGGAGATACGCAGTATTTT. This codes for CASRGGDTQYF.

A note on this clone: The same CDR3 can be traced to other DNA sequences in this sample. This chain uses TRBV4-1 with TRBJ1-3, with D perhaps matching TRBD1 (5 bases). Germline V lookup: CDR1 MGHRA, CDR2 YSYEKL. V was clipped by 0 bases and J by 0 bases, with 9 bases between them. The CDR3 covers 16 residues. CDR3 in DNA: TGCGCCAGCAGCCAAGAACGGGGGTCCTCTGGAAACACCATATATTTT. This sequence encodes CASSQERGSSGNTIYF.

This sequence joins TRBV5-1 and TRBJ2-3; no clear D gene. The germline gives CDR1 SGHRS, CDR2 YFSETQ. V lost 7 bases, J lost 1 base, and 13 bases lay in between. The CDR3 spans 14 residues. CDR3 DNA sequence: TGCGCCAGCGGAGAGATTTCGGGCACAGATACGCAGTATTTT. Protein product: CASGEISGTDTQYF. Drawing the rest from reference TRBV5-1 and TRBJ2-3, the complete variable domain is KAGVTQTPRYLIKTRGQQVTLSCSPISGHRSVSWYQQTPGQGLQFLFEYFSETQRNKGNFPGRFSGRQFSNSRSEMNVSTLELGDSALYLCASGEISGTDTQYFGPGTRLTVL.

This clone has only one observation. The CDR3 region is CASSHSRGEQFF. CDR3 DNA: TGTGCCAGCAGTCATTCTCGAGGGGAGCAGTTCTTC. The chain recombines TRBV6-5 with TRBJ2-1; D might be TRBD2 (5 bases). Germline V gene sequence: CDR1 MNHEY, CDR2 SVGAGI. The CDR3 runs to 12 residues. Trimming pared 5 bases from V and 10 bases from J, leaving 12 bases between.

The chain couples TRBV27 to TRBJ2-3; weak D call: TRBD1 (7 bases). CDR1 and CDR2 from the germline V gene are MNHEY and SMNVEV (reference sequence). V dropped 6 bases and J dropped 5 bases, with 18 bases sitting between them. This CDR3 has 15 amino acids. CDR3: CASSLRQGGKDTQYF. In DNA, the CDR3 is TGTGCCAGCAGCCTTCGACAGGGAGGAAAAGATACGCAGTATTTT.

The V gene is TRBV5-4, the J gene TRBJ2-7, with 9 bases identical to TRBD2. V was clipped by 2 bases and J by 0 bases; unmatched bases: 6. This CDR3 is built from 16 residues. The germline V gene encodes CDR1 SGHNT and CDR2 YYREEE (reference sequence). The CDR3: CASSFGLAGISYEQYF. CDR3 sequence (DNA): TGTGCCAGCAGCTTCGGGCTAGCGGGGATCTCCTACGAGCAGTACTTC.